Each of the 27 T cell receptor beta chains below was sequenced from the same sample in a study of shared clonotypes between healthy human individuals. The assay was immunoSEQ multiplex PCR, and TCRdb's table has in-frame clones only and misses some. The sample holds about 2 million clones, 85% to 95% seen once. CD45RO-negative, CCR7-selected cells formed the naive CD8 fraction, which excluded terminally differentiated effector memory CD45RA+ cells. The sample comprised naive CD8+ T cells sorted from blood. The receptors derive from a man aged 18 to 29 in good health.

The rearrangement uses TRBV27 and TRBJ2-1; unclear D gene. Germline V CDR1 and CDR2: MNHEY, SMNVEV (reference sequence). The V and J ends lost 5 bases and 7 bases respectively, with 12 bases between them. This CDR3 is 13 amino acids long. The CDR3 nucleotides are TGTGCCAGCAGTAATAGCTTAGGGAATGAGCAGTTCTTC. It encodes CASSNSLGNEQFF.

The gene calls are TRBV14 and TRBJ2-7; the D is unclear. Trimming removed 4 bases from V and 3 bases from J, with 10 bases in between. CDR1 and CDR2 from the germline V gene are SGHDN and FVKESK. The CDR3 contains 13 residues. The CDR3 sequence is CASSPSRIYEQYF. CDR3 nucleotides: TGTGCCAGCAGCCCGAGCAGGATCTACGAGCAGTACTTC.

The V and J genes are TRBV6-1 and TRBJ2-5; the D gene is possibly TRBD2 (5 bases). The CDR3 has 17 amino acids. Germline V lookup: CDR1 MNHNS, CDR2 SASEGT. With 1 base removed from V and 1 base from J, the gap between germline ends came to 16 bases. The chain's CDR3 is CASSEGAEGPAQETQYF. The CDR3 region has the DNA TGTGCCAGCAGTGAAGGTGCAGAGGGTCCAGCCCAAGAGACCCAGTACTTC.

The chain combines TRBV12-5 with TRBJ2-3; 7 nucleotides agree with TRBD2. V dropped 3 bases and J dropped 1; count of bases not matched to a gene: 4. This CDR3 spans 15 amino acids. Germline CDR1 and CDR2: LGHNT and FRNRAP. The chain's CDR3 is CASGLRGGGTDTQYF. The CDR3 DNA sequence: TGTGCTAGTGGTTTACGGGGAGGGGGCACAGATACGCAGTATTTT.

The chain couples TRBV27 to TRBJ2-1; no definite D call. V gave up 1 base and J gave up 4 bases, with 8 bases separating them. Germline V gives CDR1 MNHEY, CDR2 SMNVEV (reference sequence). CDR3 length: 14 residues. CDR3 sequence (DNA): TGTGCCAGCAGTTTATTCCCAGATTACAATGAGCAGTTCTTC. As protein: CASSLFPDYNEQFF.

In its sample, this clone was seen once. The same CDR3 is also encoded by other DNA sequences in this sample. CDR3 residues: CASSEGQGAGQPQHF. The CDR3 coding sequence is TGTGCCAGCAGTGAAGGACAGGGTGCAGGTCAGCCCCAGCATTTT. The chain employs TRBV2 and TRBJ1-5; 7 positions agree with TRBD1. V shed 1 base and J 6 bases; nucleotides not matched to a gene: 6. Germline CDR1 is SNHLY and CDR2 is FYNNEI. This CDR3 has 15 residues.

This clone was observed a single time. The chain couples TRBV10-2 to TRBJ2-4; D gene unclear. Trimming took 3 bases from V and 0 from J, leaving 12 bases between them. This CDR3 spans 16 amino acids. CDR1 is WSHSY, CDR2 SAAADI, per germline. CDR3 nucleotide sequence: TGCGCCAGCAGTGAATTTACAGAACTAGCCAAAAACATTCAGTACTTC. It yields the protein CASSEFTELAKNIQYF.

The chain joins TRBV9 to TRBJ2-1; perhaps TRBD1 as D (7 bases). CDR1 and CDR2 (germline): SGDLS, YYNGEE. The V gene lost 4 bases and the J gene lost 9 bases, with 17 bases spanning the gap. This CDR3 comprises 14 residues. The CDR3 loop reads CASSSRTGEVEQFF. CDR3 DNA: TGTGCCAGCAGCTCACGAACAGGGGAGGTTGAGCAGTTCTTC.

The chain employs TRBV4-2 and TRBJ2-1, with 13 bases fitting TRBD2. The V and J ends lost 0 bases and 10 bases, in that order; junction bases with no gene match: 12. The germline CDR1 and CDR2 sequences are LGHNA and YNFKEQ. The CDR3 spans 18 residues. CDR3 coding DNA: TGTGCCAGCAGCCAAGAGATCCCACTAGCGGGGGGGCCTCGGGAGCAGTTCTTC. Translation: CASSQEIPLAGGPREQFF.

The J gene is TRBJ2-7, the V gene TRBV27, with D possibly TRBD1 on 6 matching bases. The length of the CDR3 is 13 residues. Germline V gene sequence: CDR1 MNHEY, CDR2 SMNVEV (reference sequence). V lost 5 bases and J lost 0, with 8 bases in between. CDR3 bases: TGTGCCAGCAGTAACAGGGTCTCCTACGAGCAGTACTTC. Protein: CASSNRVSYEQYF.

A remark on this clone: Other DNA sequences in this sample translate to the same CDR3. The chain carries TRBV2 and TRBJ2-7; TRBD2 aligns across 7 bases. There are 13 residues in the CDR3. Germline V gene sequence: CDR1 SNHLY, CDR2 FYNNEI. V shed 3 bases and J 3 bases; nucleotides not matched to a gene: 2. The CDR3 DNA is TGTGCCAGCAGTGAGGGGGGGGTCTACGAGCAGTACTTC. Protein sequence: CASSEGGVYEQYF.

This chain links TRBV10-1 with TRBJ2-7; no clear D. Deletions cut 6 bases from V and 0 bases from J, with 18 bases between. The CDR3 covers 16 residues. Germline V gene lookup returns CDR1 WNHNN and CDR2 SYGVQD (reference sequence). The CDR3 sequence: CASRGHLRWSSYEQYF. CDR3 in DNA: TGCGCCAGCAGAGGTCACCTTAGGTGGAGCTCCTACGAGCAGTACTTC.

The chain uses TRBV5-6 and TRBJ2-3; D gene uncertain. Trimming removed 2 bases at V and 3 bases at J, with 10 bases between. Germline V gives CDR1 SGHDT, CDR2 YYEEEE. The CDR3 contains 14 residues. The DNA of the CDR3 is TGTGCCAGCAGCTTCCCTAGTTTGACAGATACGCAGTATTTT. This encodes CASSFPSLTDTQYF.

The chain carries TRBV5-6 and TRBJ1-2, with D tentatively TRBD1 (5 bases). In germline, CDR1 is SGHDT, CDR2 YYEEEE. The V end was cut by 0 bases, the J end by 4 bases, with 13 bases between. This CDR3 contains 15 residues. The CDR3 region is CASSLGRDEVYGYTF. The DNA for the CDR3 is TGTGCCAGCAGCTTGGGGAGGGACGAGGTCTATGGCTACACCTTC.

V is TRBV6-1 and J is TRBJ1-1, with D possibly TRBD1 on 6 matching bases. V lost 4 bases, J lost 1 base, and 13 bases lay in between. Germline CDR1 reads MNHNS; CDR2 reads SASEGT. There are 15 residues in the CDR3. The CDR3 loop reads CASSALRGKNTEAFF. The CDR3, as DNA: TGTGCCAGCAGTGCCCTGAGGGGGAAGAACACTGAAGCTTTCTTT.

The V gene is TRBV27, the J gene TRBJ2-7, with D tentatively TRBD1 or TRBD2 (7 bases each). V was clipped by 4 bases and J by 3 bases, with 16 bases between them. CDR1 is MNHEY and CDR2 is SMNVEV in the germline V gene (reference sequence). This CDR3 spans 15 amino acids. CDR3: CASSYQGGWNYEQYF. The CDR3, as DNA: TGTGCCAGCAGTTATCAGGGGGGGTGGAACTACGAGCAGTACTTC.

The sample holds one count of this clone. The chain uses TRBV27 and TRBJ1-4; tentatively, D is TRBD1 (5 bases). CDR1 is MNHEY, CDR2 SMNVEV, per germline (reference sequence). Between the trimmed V and J ends, which lost 5 bases and 5 bases, there was a span of 12 bases. This CDR3 comprises 14 residues. The CDR3 DNA follows: TGTGCCAGCAGTCTCCGGGACGGGAATGAAAAACTGTTTTTT. Its protein product is CASSLRDGNEKLFF.

The sample holds one count of this clone. This sequence joins TRBV7-9 and TRBJ1-4; weak D call: TRBD1 (6 bases). This CDR3 contains 14 residues. Germline CDR1 reads SEHNR; CDR2 reads FQNEAQ (reference sequence). V was trimmed by 7 bases and J by 4 bases, leaving 13 bases between them. The DNA of the CDR3 is TGTGCCAGCACTCAGACAGGCTATAATGAAAAACTGTTTTTT. Its translation is CASTQTGYNEKLFF. The variable domain in full, completed from reference TRBV7-9 and TRBJ1-4, reads DTGVSQNPRHKITKRGQNVTFRCDPISEHNRLYWYRQTLGQGPEFLTYFQNEAQLEKSRLLSDRFSAERPKGSFSTLEIQRTEQGDSAMYLCASTQTGYNEKLFFGSGTQLSVL.

The V and J genes are TRBV19 and TRBJ1-5, with a tentative D call TRBD1 (5 bases). The V gene lost 1 base and the J gene lost 4 bases, with 14 bases spanning the gap. There are 16 residues in the CDR3. Germline V gene sequence: CDR1 LNHDA, CDR2 SQIVND (reference sequence). CDR3 bases: TGTGCCAGTAGTATAGCCGTTGGGGGGGTAAATCAGCCCCAGCATTTT. This sequence encodes CASSIAVGGVNQPQHF.

The chain joins TRBV19 to TRBJ2-1; D gene unclear. V gave up 9 bases and J gave up 8 bases, with 14 bases separating them. The CDR3 has 12 residues. Germline CDR1 is LNHDA and CDR2 is SQIVND (reference sequence). The CDR3 sequence is CASSRSGDEQFF. CDR3 bases: TGTGCCAGCTCGCGGTCCGGCGATGAGCAGTTCTTC.

This rearrangement joins TRBV10-3 to TRBJ2-3, with 7 bases matching TRBD1. V lost 2 bases and J lost 2; bases outside the gene matches: 4. The V gene's germline CDR1 is ENHRY and CDR2 SYGVKD. The length of the CDR3 is 15 residues. The DNA of the CDR3 is TGTGCCATCAGTGAGCGGGACAGCTACACAGATACGCAGTATTTT. It specifies CAISERDSYTDTQYF.

The CDR3, as DNA: TGTGCCAGCAGCTTAGATACGATTTGGGGGCGCACAGATACGCAGTATTTT. Translation gives CASSLDTIWGRTDTQYF. This chain links TRBV11-2 with TRBJ2-3; a weak D match, TRBD1 (6 bases). Germline V gives CDR1 SGHAT, CDR2 FQNNGV. CDR3 size: 17 residues. V lost 0 bases, J lost 1 base, and 14 bases lay in between.

The CDR3 sequence is CASSYRTGVNTEAFF. The CDR3 DNA reads as TGTGCCAGCAGTTATAGGACAGGGGTGAACACTGAAGCTTTCTTT. V is TRBV6-5 and J is TRBJ1-1; TRBD1 matches at 9 bases. Germline V gene lookup returns CDR1 MNHEY and CDR2 SVGAGI. After removal of 3 bases from V and 0 bases from J, the junction contained 2 bases not matched to a gene. CDR3 size: 15 residues.

This clone occurred once. CDR3 nucleotides: TGTGCCAGCAGTGAAGGGTCGGTAGCGGGAGGCAACGAGCAGTACTTC. Translation: CASSEGSVAGGNEQYF. The chain has TRBV2 and TRBJ2-7, with 10 nucleotides matching TRBD2. The CDR3 contains 16 residues. Germline V CDR1 and CDR2: SNHLY, FYNNEI. The ends lost 1 base at V and 5 bases at J; junction bases unmatched: 8.

The chain employs TRBV7-9 and TRBJ1-5; unclear D gene. The CDR3 is made up of 12 amino acids. The V end lost 1 base, the J end lost 9 bases, and 7 bases lay between the germline ends. Germline V gene sequence: CDR1 SEHNR, CDR2 FQNEAQ (reference sequence). This CDR3 reads CASSLDGSPQHF. DNA for the CDR3: TGTGCCAGCAGCTTAGATGGCTCGCCCCAGCATTTT.

This clone is a singleton in its sample. The gene calls are TRBV7-9 and TRBJ2-2, with TRBD2 as a possible D gene (5 bases). The length of the CDR3 is 15 residues. CDR1 is SEHNR, CDR2 FQNEAQ, per germline (reference sequence). Trimming stripped 11 bases from V and 10 bases from J, with 26 bases between. The CDR3 loop is CAGWEPHSANEELFF. DNA for the CDR3: TGTGCCGGTTGGGAGCCGCACAGTGCCAATGAGGAGCTGTTTTTT.

About this clone: The identical CDR3 is also encoded by other nucleotide sequences in the sample. The CDR3 reads CAWSAGVGTDTQYF. CDR3 DNA sequence: TGTGCCTGGAGCGCAGGGGTAGGGACAGATACGCAGTATTTT. This chain connects TRBV30 to TRBJ2-3; possible D gene TRBD1, 6 bases. This CDR3 spans 14 amino acids. In germline, CDR1 is GTSNPN, CDR2 SVGIG (reference sequence). Trimming cost V 3 bases and J 3 bases, with 13 bases left between them.